The clone carrying this T cell receptor (beta chain) came up many times. This record comes from a study of prognosis after radiotherapy for stage I lung cancer. This CDR3 region has 16 residues. V lost 1 base and J 0 bases, leaving 10 bases between the germline ends. Amplification of the TCR beta CDR3 (from genomic DNA) was done by two-round multiplex PCR. Primers specific to each TRBV and TRBJ gene drove first-round PCR. TCRdb used MiXCR to reprocess the multiplex PCR reads, holding one entry per CDR3 protein. In the table there are tens of thousands of distinct CDR3 sequences, about 40% of which are singletons.

This specimen consisted of PBMCs, obtained before or after stereotactic body radiation therapy (not recorded which). The chain employs TRBV12-3 or TRBV12-4 and TRBJ1-5; the D gene is possibly TRBD1 (5 bases). This clonotype was sampled from a donor aged 50 or older with non-small cell lung cancer. CDR3 coding DNA: TGTGCCAGCAGTTTAGGGGGCAGCGATAGCAATCAGCCCCAGCATTTT. It encodes CASSLGGSDSNQPQHF.